A single sample gave rise to the 20 T cell receptor beta chains below, sequenced in a study of shared clonotypes between healthy human individuals. Only in-frame clones appear in the TCRdb table, and some are missing; sequencing was by immunoSEQ multiplex PCR. There are some 2,500,000 clones in the sample; roughly 93% occur only once, and more than 0.35% lies in the top ten. What was sequenced was naive CD4+ T cells from PBMCs. Described subset: CD45RA+ positively selected. Every receptor here comes from a man between 18 and 35 years old in good health. Some clones in this sample may be carry-over from other donors' samples.

The chain combines TRBV25-1 with TRBJ2-5; 7 bases fit TRBD2. The CDR3 loop spans 15 amino acids. Germline V gene lookup returns CDR1 MGHDK and CDR2 SYGVNS. Trimming at V came to 3 bases and at J to 0 bases, leaving 4 bases not matched to a gene. The CDR3 DNA reads TGTGCCAGCAGTGATCCCGGACTAGACCAAGAGACCCAGTACTTC. This encodes CASSDPGLDQETQYF.

The chain joins TRBV6-6 to TRBJ1-5; no firm D call. V lost 5 bases, J lost 3 bases, and 17 bases lay in between. This CDR3 has 16 amino acids. Germline loops: CDR1 MNHNY, CDR2 SVGAGI (reference sequence). The CDR3 DNA is TGTGCCAGCAGTCCCCCTCGCGGGCGGACCAATCAGCCCCAGCATTTT. Translated, it gives CASSPPRGRTNQPQHF.

V usage is TRBV18 and J usage is TRBJ1-2; D might be TRBD1 (6 bases). With 3 bases removed from V and 4 bases from J, the gap between germline ends came to 12 bases. The CDR3 loop spans 14 amino acids. Germline CDR1 and CDR2: KGHSH and LQKENI. This chain's CDR3 is CASSPGAAAYGYTF. DNA for the CDR3: TGTGCCAGCTCACCGGGGGCGGCAGCCTATGGCTACACCTTC.

J is TRBJ1-3 and V is TRBV27, with a possible D match to TRBD1 (5 bases). Germline V gene lookup returns CDR1 MNHEY and CDR2 SMNVEV (reference sequence). CDR3 length: 15 residues. V lost 0 bases, J lost 5 bases, and 11 bases lay in between. The CDR3 DNA reads TGTGCCAGCAGTTTATCGGGATCAGGGAGAAACACCATATATTTT. Translating it yields CASSLSGSGRNTIYF.

The gene calls are TRBV11-2 and TRBJ2-5, with D uncertain. Germline V gene sequence: CDR1 SGHAT, CDR2 FQNNGV. V shed 0 bases and J shed 4 bases, with 12 bases lying between them. The CDR3 spans 15 residues. The CDR3 bases are TGTGCCAGCAGCTTAGATCCGGGCGCGAGAGAGACCCAGTACTTC. Translated: CASSLDPGARETQYF.

The V and J genes are TRBV25-1 and TRBJ2-7; the D gene is possibly TRBD1 (6 bases). CDR1 MGHDK and CDR2 SYGVNS come from the germline V gene. V was pared by 5 bases and J by 2 bases, with 16 bases between. This CDR3 has 15 residues. CDR3 sequence: CASSPLGTSAYEQYF. CDR3 coding DNA: TGTGCCAGCAGTCCTTTAGGGACATCGGCCTACGAGCAGTACTTC.

This chain links TRBV18 with TRBJ2-5; 8 bases are shared with TRBD1. This CDR3 is built from 15 residues. V dropped 3 bases and J dropped 2; count of bases not matched to a gene: 5. Germline V gene lookup returns CDR1 KGHSH and CDR2 LQKENI. CDR3 sequence: CASSPRTGTQETQYF. DNA for the CDR3: TGTGCCAGCTCACCCCGGACAGGGACACAAGAGACCCAGTACTTC.

The chain recombines TRBV4-2 with TRBJ2-7; 7 nucleotides line up with TRBD2. The CDR3 contains 16 residues. V lost 0 bases to trimming and J lost 6 bases; unmatched junction nucleotides: 11. The V gene's germline CDR1 is LGHNA and CDR2 YNFKEQ. The CDR3 is CASSQERRAGVGEQYF. The CDR3 DNA reads TGTGCCAGCAGCCAAGAGAGGCGGGCGGGAGTCGGCGAGCAGTACTTC.

As regards this clone: At the DNA level, this CDR3 is encoded by other sequences in the same sample as well. The chain is built from TRBV7-2 and TRBJ2-1; no definite D call. Germline lookup yields CDR1 SGHTA and CDR2 FQGNSA. The CDR3 extends over 14 amino acids. The V and J ends lost 5 bases and 0 bases respectively, with 8 bases between them. The chain's CDR3 is CASSLLPSYNEQFF. Here the CDR3 DNA reads TGTGCCAGCAGCCTCCTGCCCTCCTACAATGAGCAGTTCTTC.

The rearrangement uses TRBV18 and TRBJ1-1; D unclear. The CDR3 sequence is 13 residues long. The V and J ends lost 8 bases and 3 bases respectively, with 13 bases between them. From germline, CDR1 is KGHSH and CDR2 LQKENI. The CDR3 here is CASRVVSDTEAFF. As DNA, the CDR3 is TGTGCCAGCCGTGTGGTTTCGGACACTGAAGCTTTCTTT.

V usage is TRBV30 and J usage is TRBJ2-1; TRBD2 might be the D (5 bases). Germline CDR1 GTSNPN, CDR2 SVGIG (reference sequence). This CDR3 is built from 13 residues. Trimming removed 1 base at V and 9 bases at J, with 13 bases between. CDR3 DNA: TGTGCCTGGAGTGGGGATCCAGGAGGTGAGCAGTTCTTC. Translation gives CAWSGDPGGEQFF.

This clone was counted a few times. The chain uses TRBV27 and TRBJ1-2, with 9 bases lining up with TRBD1. J gave up 3 bases and V 5 bases, and 7 bases lay outside the gene matches. Germline V gives CDR1 MNHEY, CDR2 SMNVEV (reference sequence). The CDR3 contains 15 residues. The CDR3 loop reads CASSLAGTGHYGYTF. The CDR3 DNA reads as TGTGCCAGCAGTCTTGCCGGGACAGGGCACTATGGCTACACCTTC.

CDR3 DNA sequence: TGCGCCAGCAGCTTGGTGGTAGGATCTAACTATGGCTACACCTTC. Amino acid sequence: CASSLVVGSNYGYTF. The J gene is TRBJ1-2, the V gene TRBV5-1; D is unresolved. V was clipped by 0 bases and J by 0 bases, with 9 bases between them. CDR1 is SGHRS and CDR2 is YFSETQ in the germline V gene. This CDR3 region has 15 residues.

The genes are TRBV29-1 and TRBJ2-5; possible D gene TRBD1, 6 bases. CDR1 and CDR2 from the germline V gene are SQVTM and ANQGSEA. The CDR3 loop spans 13 amino acids. Trimming took 8 bases from V and 2 from J, leaving 15 bases between them. CDR3 in amino acids: CSSRGRTQETQYF. Here the CDR3 DNA reads TGCAGCTCCAGGGGTCGAACACAAGAGACCCAGTACTTC.

This chain connects TRBV4-2 to TRBJ2-7, with D possibly being TRBD2 (6 bases). CDR1 LGHNA and CDR2 YNFKEQ come from the germline V gene. The V and J ends lost 3 bases and 0 bases respectively, with 27 bases between them. This CDR3 region has 20 residues. The CDR3 sequence is CASSQLLGARGDGSSYEQYF. The CDR3 DNA is TGTGCCAGCAGCCAGTTGCTCGGAGCTCGCGGGGACGGGAGCTCCTACGAGCAGTACTTC.

V is TRBV19 and J is TRBJ2-7, with 8 bases matching TRBD2. This CDR3 region has 16 residues. Per the germline V gene, CDR1 is LNHDA and CDR2 is SQIVND (reference sequence). Trimming took 8 bases from V and 0 from J; bases not matched to a gene: 12. The CDR3 loop is CASSSGRGSPSYEQYF. CDR3 DNA sequence: TGTGCCAGTTCGTCCGGGAGGGGGAGCCCCTCCTACGAGCAGTACTTC.

V and J are TRBV30 and TRBJ1-1; D is possibly TRBD1 (6 bases). Germline V gene sequence: CDR1 GTSNPN, CDR2 SVGIG (reference sequence). Deletions cut 3 bases from V and 5 bases from J, with 16 bases between. The CDR3 runs to 14 residues. CDR3 in DNA: TGTGCCTGGAGCCTACTACAGGGACTAACTGAAGCTTTCTTT. Protein: CAWSLLQGLTEAFF.

The rearrangement links TRBV28 to TRBJ2-1; a possible D gene is TRBD2 (5 bases). Trimming took off 6 bases at V and 11 bases at J, with 11 bases between the two ends. There are 11 residues in the CDR3. CDR1 MDHEN and CDR2 SYDVKM come from the germline V gene. The CDR3 spells CASRDWYKQFF. CDR3 DNA: TGTGCCAGCAGGGACTGGTATAAGCAGTTCTTC. Full variable domain (outside the CDR3, taken from reference TRBV28 and TRBJ2-1): DVKVTQSSRYLVKRTGEKVFLECVQDMDHENMFWYRQDPGLGLRLIYFSYDVKMKEKGDIPEGYSVSREKKERFSLILESASTNQTSMYLCASRDWYKQFFGPGTRLTVL.

This rearrangement joins TRBV18 to TRBJ2-7, with D hard to call. Germline V gives CDR1 KGHSH, CDR2 LQKENI. V lost 6 bases and J 4 bases, leaving 7 bases between the germline ends. The CDR3 contains 11 residues. The CDR3 nucleotides read TGTGCCAGCTCCCAACAATACGAGCAGTACTTC. As protein: CASSQQYEQYF.

This chain uses TRBV28 with TRBJ2-2, with 12 bases that match TRBD2. The CDR3 consists of 18 residues. In germline, CDR1 is MDHEN, CDR2 SYDVKM. Germline trimming cut 2 bases from V and 7 bases from J; bases unmatched to any gene: 11. CDR3 nucleotide sequence: TGTGCCAGCAGTTTAAGGGGCCTAGCGGGAGGGCGCATCGGGGAGCTGTTTTTT. It yields the protein CASSLRGLAGGRIGELFF.